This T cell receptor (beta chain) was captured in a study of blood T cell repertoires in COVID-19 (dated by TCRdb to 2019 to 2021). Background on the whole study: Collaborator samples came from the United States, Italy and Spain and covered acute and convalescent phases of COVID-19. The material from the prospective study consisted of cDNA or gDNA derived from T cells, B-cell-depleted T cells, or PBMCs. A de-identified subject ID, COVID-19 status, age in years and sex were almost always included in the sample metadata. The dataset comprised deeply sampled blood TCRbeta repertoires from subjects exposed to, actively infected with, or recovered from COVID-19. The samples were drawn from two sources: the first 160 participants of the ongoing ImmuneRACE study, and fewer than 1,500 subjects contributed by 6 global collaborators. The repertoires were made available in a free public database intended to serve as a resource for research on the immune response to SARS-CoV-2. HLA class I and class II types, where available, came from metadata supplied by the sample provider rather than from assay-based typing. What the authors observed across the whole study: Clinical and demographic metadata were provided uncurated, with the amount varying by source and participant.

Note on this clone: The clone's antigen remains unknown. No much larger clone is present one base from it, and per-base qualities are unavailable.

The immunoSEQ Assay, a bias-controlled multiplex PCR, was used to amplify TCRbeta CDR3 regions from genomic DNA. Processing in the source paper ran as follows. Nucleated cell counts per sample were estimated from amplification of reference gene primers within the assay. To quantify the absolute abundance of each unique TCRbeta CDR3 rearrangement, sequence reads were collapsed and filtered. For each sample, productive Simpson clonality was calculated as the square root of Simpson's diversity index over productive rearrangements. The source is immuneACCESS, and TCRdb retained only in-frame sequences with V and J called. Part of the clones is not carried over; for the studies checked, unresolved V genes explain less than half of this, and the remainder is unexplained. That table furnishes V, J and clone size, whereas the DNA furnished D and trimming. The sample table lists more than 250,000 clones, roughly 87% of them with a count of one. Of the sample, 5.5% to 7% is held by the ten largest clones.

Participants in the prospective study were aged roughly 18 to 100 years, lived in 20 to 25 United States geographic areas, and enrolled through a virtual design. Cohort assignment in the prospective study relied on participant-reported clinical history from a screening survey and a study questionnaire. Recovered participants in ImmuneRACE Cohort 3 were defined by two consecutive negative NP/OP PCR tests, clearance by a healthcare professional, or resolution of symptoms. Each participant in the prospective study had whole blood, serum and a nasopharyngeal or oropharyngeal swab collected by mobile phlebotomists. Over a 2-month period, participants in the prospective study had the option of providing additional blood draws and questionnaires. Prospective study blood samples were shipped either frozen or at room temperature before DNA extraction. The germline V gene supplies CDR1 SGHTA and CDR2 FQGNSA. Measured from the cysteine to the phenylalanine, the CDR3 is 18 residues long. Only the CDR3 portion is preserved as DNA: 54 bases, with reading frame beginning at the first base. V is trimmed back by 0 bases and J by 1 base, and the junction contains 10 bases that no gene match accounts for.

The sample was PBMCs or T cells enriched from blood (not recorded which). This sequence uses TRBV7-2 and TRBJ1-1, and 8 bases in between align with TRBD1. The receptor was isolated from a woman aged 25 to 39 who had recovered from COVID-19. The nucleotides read TGTGCCAGCAGCTTAGCGCGGGGGACAGGAGGGGGGAACACTGAAGCTTTCTTT. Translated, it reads CASSLARGTGGGNTEAFF.